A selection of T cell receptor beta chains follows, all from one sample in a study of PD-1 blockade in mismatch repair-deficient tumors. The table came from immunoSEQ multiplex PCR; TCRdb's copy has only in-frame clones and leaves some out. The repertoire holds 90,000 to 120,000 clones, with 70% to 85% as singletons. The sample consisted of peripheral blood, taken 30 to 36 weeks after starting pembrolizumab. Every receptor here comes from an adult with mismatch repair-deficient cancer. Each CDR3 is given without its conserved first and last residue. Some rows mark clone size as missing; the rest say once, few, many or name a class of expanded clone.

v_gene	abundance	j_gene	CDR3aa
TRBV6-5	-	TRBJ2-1	ASSLGLANEQF
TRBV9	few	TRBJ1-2	ASSVGGGAGGYT
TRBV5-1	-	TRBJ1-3	ASRQGEGTGNTIY
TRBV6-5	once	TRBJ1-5	ASSEGTDQH
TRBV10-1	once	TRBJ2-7	ASSPSKRLAGDEQY
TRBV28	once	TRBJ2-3	ASSLTAGADTQY
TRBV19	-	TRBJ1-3	ASSLGWGNTIY
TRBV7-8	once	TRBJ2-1	ASSFPLGGGNYNEQF
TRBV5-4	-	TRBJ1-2	ASSLISGGWGYT
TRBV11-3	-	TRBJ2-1	ASSFAGLAGDEQF
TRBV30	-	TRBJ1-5	AWSPGGQPQH
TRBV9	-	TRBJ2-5	ASSVGTETQY
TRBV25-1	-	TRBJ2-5	ASRLAGGETQY
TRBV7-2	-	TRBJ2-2	ASSPAGVGHRNTGELF
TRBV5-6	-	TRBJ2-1	ASSWGITAGGMIDEQF
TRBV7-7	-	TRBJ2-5	ASSLAGGNQETQY
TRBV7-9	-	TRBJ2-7	ASSPEPSGRSKQY
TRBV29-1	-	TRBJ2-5	SVTLMGTETQY
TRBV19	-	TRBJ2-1	ASSIRAGESSYNEQF
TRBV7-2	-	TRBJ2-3	ASSFGGRTDTQY
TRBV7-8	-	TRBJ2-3	AVRLADGVDTQY
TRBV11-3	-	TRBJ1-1	ASSHTLQGSNTEAF
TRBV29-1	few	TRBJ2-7	SVTVSSYEQY
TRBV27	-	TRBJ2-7	ASSPGGQLAGEQY
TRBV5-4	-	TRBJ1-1	ASSLVEDSQGAF
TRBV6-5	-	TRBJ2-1	ASSYGGTSIYNEQF
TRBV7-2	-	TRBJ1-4	ASSLAGTGDEKLF
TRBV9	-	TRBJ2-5	ASSPQGNRKTQY
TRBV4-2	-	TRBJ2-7	ASSQVLAGQAIYEQY
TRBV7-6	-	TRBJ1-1	ASSLGVGQGLPEAF
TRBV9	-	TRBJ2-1	ASSPIGGIGNEQF
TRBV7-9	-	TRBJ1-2	ASSPGPNIYGYT
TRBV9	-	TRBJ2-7	ASAVGPFGQGGEQY
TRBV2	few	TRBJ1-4	ASSLTGFVGEKLF
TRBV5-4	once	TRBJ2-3	ASSPTLYTVTQY
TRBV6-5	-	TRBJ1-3	ASRPGQGNTIY
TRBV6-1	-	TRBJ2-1	ASRVPGNEQF
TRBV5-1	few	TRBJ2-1	ASSLDVGGPYNEQF
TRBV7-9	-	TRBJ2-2	ASSQPGQGRAGELF
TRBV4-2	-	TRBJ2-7	ASSQDWTSGSYYEQY
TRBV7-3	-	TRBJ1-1	ASSLSGGNTEAF
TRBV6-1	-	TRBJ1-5	ASSEFGTRSNQPQH
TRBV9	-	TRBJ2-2	ASSSTGGKGGELF
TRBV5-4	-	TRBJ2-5	ASSSPRVQAETQY
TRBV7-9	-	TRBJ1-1	ASSGTANTEAF
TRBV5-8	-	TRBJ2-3	ASPRTGRLTDTQY
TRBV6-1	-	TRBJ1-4	ASRDPQGAGEKLF
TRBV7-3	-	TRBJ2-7	ASSLKGWEGYEQY
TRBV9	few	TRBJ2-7	ASSRGTGTSSYEQY
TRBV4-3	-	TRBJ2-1	ASSPRTSGSSYNEQF
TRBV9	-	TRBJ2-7	ASSTAPGPGYEQY
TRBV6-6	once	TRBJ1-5	ASSKGRGEGQPQH
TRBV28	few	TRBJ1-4	ASSSRSGQDGGKLF
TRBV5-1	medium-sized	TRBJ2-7	ASSPQAGYEQY
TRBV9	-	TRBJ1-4	ASSVGAGDEKLF